This T cell receptor beta chain was sequenced for a study of blood T cell repertoires in COVID-19 (TCRdb year 2020). Describing the broader study: The collaborator samples originated in the United States, Italy and Spain and spanned the acute and convalescent phases of COVID-19. Subjects who had been exposed to COVID-19, were actively infected with it, or had recovered from it provided the deeply sampled blood TCRbeta repertoires that made up the dataset. Where HLA class I and class II types were available, the types were taken from metadata supplied by the sample provider, not from assay-based typing. Sample metadata almost always included a de-identified subject ID, COVID-19 status, age in years and sex. Samples were obtained from the ongoing ImmuneRACE study (first 160 participants) and from over a thousand subjects provided by 6 global collaborators. The prospective study material was composed of cDNA or gDNA derived from T cells, B-cell-depleted T cells, or PBMCs. The repertoires were released in a freely available public database meant as a resource for research on the immune response to SARS-CoV-2.

The immunoSEQ Assay, a bias-controlled multiplex PCR, was used to amplify TCRbeta CDR3 regions from genomic DNA. Per the authors' processing: Within the assay, amplification of reference gene primers was used to estimate how many nucleated cells each sample contained. Sequence reads were collapsed and filtered to measure the absolute abundance of every unique TCRbeta CDR3 rearrangement. For each sample, productive Simpson clonality was calculated as the square root of Simpson's diversity index across productive rearrangements. The immuneACCESS repertoire file appears here via TCRdb, limited to in-frame rearrangements. These files lack a portion of the clones; in checked studies, under half of the deficit traces to unresolved V genes, and the cause of the others is not known. For V, J and clone size, that table is used; D and trimming come from the DNA. For this sample there are approximately 200,000 clones; about 88% appear just once. The ten top clones hold 3.2% of the sample.

The study at large found these results: The quantity of clinical and demographic metadata differed by source and by participant and was supplied without curation.

The germline V gene supplies CDR1 SGHTA and CDR2 FQGNSA. The germline V and J ends show losses of 1 base and 5 bases respectively, and no gene match explains 8 bases of the junction. From cysteine to phenylalanine, the CDR3 is 16 amino acids long. Of the read, only the CDR3 DNA is kept; its 48 bases are in frame from base 1. With respect to this clone: The antigen it recognizes is unknown. No base quality values were provided; no much bigger clone lies one nucleotide off.

Participants in the prospective study were enrolled through a virtual design, were aged roughly 18 to 90 years, and lived in 24 United States geographic areas. To assign participants to cohorts, the prospective study relied on clinical history that participants themselves reported in a screening survey and a study questionnaire. For ImmuneRACE Cohort 3, a participant was defined as recovered based on two consecutive negative NP/OP PCR tests, clearance by a healthcare professional, or resolution of symptoms. Each participant in the prospective study had whole blood, serum and a nasopharyngeal or oropharyngeal swab collected by mobile phlebotomists. Prospective study participants could optionally give additional blood draws and questionnaires over an approximately two-month period. Prospective study blood samples were shipped either frozen or at room temperature before DNA extraction.

The chain links TRBV7-2 with TRBJ2-5, and 9 junctional nucleotides match TRBD2. This receptor was obtained from a woman in her twenties or thirties who had recovered from COVID-19. Sequencing was carried out using PBMCs or T cells enriched from blood (not recorded which). The base sequence is TGTGCCAGCAGCTTAGACCGCGCTAGCGGGAAGGAGACCCAGTACTTC. This sequence encodes CASSLDRASGKETQYF.